In its sample, the clone carrying this T cell receptor (beta chain) was seen many times. The antigen remains undetermined. V shed 6 bases and J 4 bases; nucleotides not matched to a gene: 6. The CDR3 sequence is 15 residues long. Germline V lookup: CDR1 MNHNY, CDR2 SVGAGI (reference sequence). The sample comes from a study of T cell repertoires in cytomegalovirus infection. In the study overall: Public TCR beta signatures provided an indication of both CMV infection and a matching HLA type.

TCRdb re-called the reads with MiXCR, one entry per CDR3 protein. This sample has 300,000 to 450,000 distinct CDR3 sequences, with about a sixth found just once. Findings and caveats of the study: Ex vivo responses were dominated by HLA-C-restricted CMV-specific TCR beta clonotypes.

The receptor was derived from a human donor in good health (CMV status not recorded). Some clones in this sample may be carry-over from other donors' samples. The sample comprised PBMCs. The chain is built from TRBV6-6 and TRBJ2-1; 10 bases fit TRBD1. The CDR3 protein is CASRGPGQGYNEQFF. Written as DNA, the CDR3 is TGTGCCAGCAGAGGTCCGGGACAGGGGTACAATGAGCAGTTCTTC.